The 26 T cell receptor beta chains listed next were all sequenced from one sample in a study of cytomegalovirus exposure and HLA in healthy donors. Method: immunoSEQ multiplex PCR; TCRdb's copy keeps in-frame clones and lacks some. This table holds some 200,000 clones, just over 90% found once. The sample was PBMCs. The receptor set was obtained from a woman aged 18 to 35 in good health and CMV-seronegative.

The chain links TRBV25-1 to TRBJ2-7; 7 bases match TRBD2. From germline, CDR1 is MGHDK and CDR2 SYGVNS. This CDR3 contains 13 residues. Trimming cost V 9 bases and J 0 bases; bases outside gene matches: 5. CDR3 in amino acids: CASISGLSYEQYF. The CDR3 region has the DNA TGTGCCAGTATTAGCGGGCTCTCCTACGAGCAGTACTTC.

The rearrangement joins TRBV5-4 to TRBJ2-3, with 9 bases matching TRBD2. The V and J ends lost 1 base and 6 bases, in that order; junction bases with no gene match: 6. The CDR3 extends over 15 amino acids. Germline lookup yields CDR1 SGHNT and CDR2 YYREEE (reference sequence). CDR3 sequence reads: CASSLKGTSRDTQYF. The CDR3 DNA reads TGTGCCAGCAGCTTGAAAGGGACTAGCCGTGATACGCAGTATTTT.

V gene TRBV5-4 combines with J gene TRBJ2-7; 12 nucleotides match TRBD2. CDR3 length equals 16 residues. Losses at the gene ends were 4 bases for V and 3 bases for J; bases not matched to a gene: 8. Germline CDR1 and CDR2: SGHNT and YYREEE (reference sequence). CDR3 in amino acids: CASSQIRLAGDYEQYF. The DNA of the CDR3 is TGTGCCAGCAGCCAAATTAGACTAGCGGGAGACTACGAGCAGTACTTC.

The genes are TRBV5-1 and TRBJ2-7; 12 bases align to TRBD2. The CDR3 has 14 amino acids. Per germline, CDR1 SGHRS and CDR2 YFSETQ. J gave up 3 bases and V 4 bases, and 2 bases lay outside the gene matches. CDR3 coding DNA: TGCGCCAGCAGCCGGGGACTAGCGGGCTACGAGCAGTACTTC. Translation gives CASSRGLAGYEQYF.

The chain is built from TRBV6-6 and TRBJ1-5; D perhaps matches TRBD1 (5 bases). CDR1 and CDR2 (germline): MNHNY, SVGAGI (reference sequence). This CDR3 is built from 14 residues. V gave up 4 bases and J gave up 1 base, with 8 bases separating them. CDR3 in amino acids: CASSWRGSNQPQHF. The DNA of the CDR3 is TGTGCCAGCAGTTGGAGGGGCAGCAATCAGCCCCAGCATTTT.

This clone was seen a single time. V gene TRBV28 combines with J gene TRBJ2-7, with 11 positions matching TRBD2. The CDR3 contains 17 residues. Losses at the gene ends were 2 bases for V and 2 bases for J; bases not matched to a gene: 8. Germline CDR1 reads MDHEN; CDR2 reads SYDVKM. DNA for the CDR3: TGTGCCAGCAGTTTACATACTAGCGGGAGCTCTACCTACGAGCAGTACTTC. Residues: CASSLHTSGSSTYEQYF.

In this sample, this clone turned up a few times. The rearrangement uses TRBV27 and TRBJ2-7, with 9 bases matching TRBD1. Trimming at V came to 8 bases and at J to 4 bases, leaving 6 bases not matched to a gene. CDR3 length: 13 amino acids. The germline V gene encodes CDR1 MNHEY and CDR2 SMNVEV (reference sequence). CDR3 sequence reads: CASHRGQGYEQYF. In DNA, the CDR3 is TGTGCCAGCCATCGCGGACAGGGGTACGAGCAGTACTTC.

The rearrangement links TRBV6-1 to TRBJ1-1, with D unclear. The CDR3 is 17 residues long. Germline CDR1 reads MNHNS; CDR2 reads SASEGT. V was pared by 2 bases and J by 0 bases, with 16 bases between. In DNA form, the CDR3 reads TGTGCCAGCAGTGAATCGCCCGGGATCTCCATGAACACTGAAGCTTTCTTT. Its translation: CASSESPGISMNTEAFF.

The chain uses TRBV28 and TRBJ1-5; 10 bases fit TRBD1. In germline, CDR1 is MDHEN, CDR2 SYDVKM. V gave up 5 bases and J gave up 13 bases; unmatched junction bases: 8. The CDR3 loop spans 13 amino acids. CDR3 region: CASSGEDRGFQHF. CDR3 coding DNA: TGTGCCAGCAGTGGTGAGGACAGGGGGTTTCAGCATTTT. The full variable domain, in which reference TRBV28 and TRBJ1-5 provide the parts outside the CDR3, is DVKVTQSSRYLVKRTGEKVFLECVQDMDHENMFWYRQDPGLGLRLIYFSYDVKMKEKGDIPEGYSVSREKKERFSLILESASTNQTSMYLCASSGEDRGFQHFGDGTRLSIL.

The CDR3 reads CASSIGTPMAEQYF. As DNA, the CDR3 is TGTGCCAGCAGCATCGGGACTCCTATGGCCGAGCAGTACTTC. The chain joins TRBV6-1 to TRBJ2-7; D might be TRBD2 (6 bases). V was pared by 6 bases and J by 6 bases, with 18 bases between. This CDR3 is 14 amino acids long. Germline CDR1 is MNHNS and CDR2 is SASEGT.

The rearrangement joins TRBV7-8 to TRBJ1-1; D gene unclear. V lost 1 base, J lost 4 bases, and 7 bases lay in between. The CDR3 has 13 residues. CDR1 and CDR2 from the germline V gene are SGHVS and FQNEAQ. CDR3 sequence reads: CASSLEPSTEAFF. The CDR3 nucleotides read TGTGCCAGCAGCTTAGAACCTAGCACTGAAGCTTTCTTT.

The chain is built from TRBV2 and TRBJ1-1, with TRBD1 as a possible D gene (5 bases). Trimming cost V 6 bases and J 7 bases, with 12 bases left between them. CDR3 length: 12 residues. Germline-derived CDR1 and CDR2 are SNHLY and FYNNEI. CDR3: CASRGDGGEAFF. For the CDR3, the DNA is TGTGCCAGCAGAGGAGACGGGGGTGAAGCTTTCTTT.

The chain carries TRBV27 and TRBJ2-2, with 9 bases aligning to TRBD2. CDR1 and CDR2 (germline): MNHEY, SMNVEV (reference sequence). After removal of 5 bases from V and 4 bases from J, the junction contained 8 bases not matched to a gene. The CDR3 spans 16 residues. This chain's CDR3 is CASSPLSGSGTGELFF. CDR3 in DNA: TGTGCCAGCAGTCCCCTTAGCGGGAGCGGCACCGGGGAGCTGTTTTTT.

The chain employs TRBV19 and TRBJ2-1; 12 nucleotides match TRBD2. Trimming took 9 bases from V and 10 from J; bases not matched to a gene: 16. CDR1 and CDR2 (germline): LNHDA, SQIVND (reference sequence). The CDR3 totals 16 residues. The CDR3 bases are TGTGCCAGCCATTCTATGTCGACTAGCGGGAGTTGGGAGCAGTTCTTC. Translation: CASHSMSTSGSWEQFF.

This clone was observed a few times. V is TRBV6-5 and J is TRBJ2-5; 7 nucleotides agree with TRBD2. V shed 6 bases and J 5 bases; nucleotides not matched to a gene: 9. This CDR3 spans 14 amino acids. CDR1 and CDR2 from the germline V gene are MNHEY and SVGAGI. CDR3: CASSYGGRSETQYF. In DNA, the CDR3 is TGTGCCAGCAGCTACGGGGGGAGGAGCGAGACCCAGTACTTC.

V gene TRBV27 combines with J gene TRBJ2-7, with D unresolved. The germline gives CDR1 MNHEY, CDR2 SMNVEV (reference sequence). The V end lost 0 bases, the J end lost 4 bases, and 7 bases lay between the germline ends. This CDR3 is 13 amino acids long. The CDR3 reads CASSLSPRYEQYF. The CDR3 DNA follows: TGTGCCAGCAGTTTATCCCCCAGGTACGAGCAGTACTTC.

Here the CDR3 DNA reads TGCGCCAGCAGCGTAAGGACAGGCGGGACTGAAGCTTTCTTT. As protein: CASSVRTGGTEAFF. The chain joins TRBV5-1 to TRBJ1-1; TRBD1 matches at 7 bases. J gave up 5 bases and V 4 bases, and 8 bases lay outside the gene matches. CDR1 is SGHRS, CDR2 YFSETQ, per germline. The CDR3 runs to 14 residues.

The chain uses TRBV2 and TRBJ1-2, with 8 positions matching TRBD1. The germline V gene has CDR1 SNHLY and CDR2 FYNNEI. CDR3 length: 14 residues. J lost 2 bases, V lost 8 bases, and 7 bases had no gene match. The CDR3 nucleotides are TGTGCCAGCCAAGGGGACAGGCTAAACTATGGCTACACCTTC. Translation: CASQGDRLNYGYTF. Full variable domain (missing parts from reference TRBV2 and TRBJ1-2): EPEVTQTPSHQVTQMGQEVILRCVPISNHLYFYWYRQILGQKVEFLVSFYNNEISEKSEIFDDQFSVERPDGSNFTLKIRSTKLEDSAMYFCASQGDRLNYGYTFGSGTRLTVV.

The V call is TRBV9, the J call TRBJ1-6, with 7 bases matching TRBD1. There are 16 residues in the CDR3. Germline CDR1 and CDR2: SGDLS and YYNGEE. Trimming at V came to 4 bases and at J to 9 bases, leaving 13 bases not matched to a gene. CDR3 protein: CASSRTPTGQASPLHF. In DNA form, the CDR3 reads TGTGCCAGCAGCCGAACCCCGACAGGGCAAGCTTCACCCCTCCACTTT.

The chain has TRBV6-5 and TRBJ1-3, with TRBD1 matching 7 bases. Germline CDR1 and CDR2: MNHEY and SVGAGI. Trimming removed 6 bases from V and 3 bases from J; junction bases left unmatched: 8. The CDR3 is made up of 15 amino acids. CDR3: CASRVNRGGGNTIYF. The CDR3 nucleotides read TGTGCCAGCAGAGTGAACAGGGGTGGTGGAAACACCATATATTTT.

This chain connects TRBV18 to TRBJ1-1; no clear D. The V gene's germline CDR1 is KGHSH and CDR2 LQKENI. The CDR3 loop spans 15 amino acids. V shed 0 bases and J shed 1 base, with 9 bases lying between them. The CDR3 protein is CASSPPRGGNTEAFF. In DNA, the CDR3 is TGTGCCAGCTCACCACCCCGGGGAGGGAACACTGAAGCTTTCTTT.

V gene TRBV7-2 combines with J gene TRBJ1-5, with no clear D. Germline values: CDR1 SGHTA, CDR2 FQGNSA. CDR3 size: 16 residues. Trimming shortened V by 1 base and J by 0 bases, and 10 bases separated the two germline ends. CDR3 DNA sequence: TGTGCCAGCAGCTTAGATGCAGACTCTAGCAATCAGCCCCAGCATTTT. Translating it yields CASSLDADSSNQPQHF.

The CDR3 spells CASSQELRYEQYF. The DNA of the CDR3 is TGTGCCAGCAGCCAAGAATTGCGCTACGAGCAGTACTTC. The rearrangement uses TRBV14 and TRBJ2-7; D uncertain. The CDR3 is 13 amino acids. Germline CDR1 SGHDN, CDR2 FVKESK. V lost 0 bases, J lost 3 bases, and 6 bases lay in between.

The chain couples TRBV2 to TRBJ1-1; possibly TRBD1 for D (6 bases). This CDR3 contains 15 residues. Trimming shortened V by 2 bases and J by 1 base, and 11 bases separated the two germline ends. CDR1 and CDR2 (germline): SNHLY, FYNNEI. Here the CDR3 DNA reads TGTGCCAGCAGTGAAAGGGGGTGGGGGAACACTGAAGCTTTCTTT. Its translation is CASSERGWGNTEAFF.

This chain links TRBV15 with TRBJ2-7, with 9 bases matching TRBD2. The J segment lost 4 bases and the V segment lost 1 base, leaving 8 bases of the junction unmatched. The CDR3 spans 16 residues. Germline lookup yields CDR1 LNHNV and CDR2 YYDKDF (reference sequence). The CDR3 DNA sequence: TGTGCCACCAGCAGAGCCTTGTTGGCGGGAGGGTACGAGCAGTACTTC. Encoded protein: CATSRALLAGGYEQYF.

The V gene is TRBV5-1, the J gene TRBJ2-2; 12 nucleotides agree with TRBD1. Germline loops: CDR1 SGHRS, CDR2 YFSETQ. With V trimmed by 7 bases and J by 6 bases, 4 bases remained unmatched. This CDR3 has 14 amino acids. Written as DNA, the CDR3 is TGCGCCAGCGGGGGACAGGGGGCTCCCGGGGAGCTGTTTTTT. Residues: CASGGQGAPGELFF.